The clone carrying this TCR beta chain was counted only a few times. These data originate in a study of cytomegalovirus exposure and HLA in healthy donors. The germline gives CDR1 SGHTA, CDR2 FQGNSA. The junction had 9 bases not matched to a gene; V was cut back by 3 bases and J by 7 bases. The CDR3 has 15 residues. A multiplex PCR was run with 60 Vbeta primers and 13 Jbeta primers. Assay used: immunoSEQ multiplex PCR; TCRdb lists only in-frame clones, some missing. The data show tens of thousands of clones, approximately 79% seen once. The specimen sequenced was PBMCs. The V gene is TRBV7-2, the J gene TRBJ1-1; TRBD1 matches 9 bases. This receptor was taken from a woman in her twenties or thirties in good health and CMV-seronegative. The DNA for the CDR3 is TGTGCCAGCAGCTTGAAACAGGGGGCGAGGGATGAAGCTTTCTTT. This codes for CASSLKQGARDEAFF.